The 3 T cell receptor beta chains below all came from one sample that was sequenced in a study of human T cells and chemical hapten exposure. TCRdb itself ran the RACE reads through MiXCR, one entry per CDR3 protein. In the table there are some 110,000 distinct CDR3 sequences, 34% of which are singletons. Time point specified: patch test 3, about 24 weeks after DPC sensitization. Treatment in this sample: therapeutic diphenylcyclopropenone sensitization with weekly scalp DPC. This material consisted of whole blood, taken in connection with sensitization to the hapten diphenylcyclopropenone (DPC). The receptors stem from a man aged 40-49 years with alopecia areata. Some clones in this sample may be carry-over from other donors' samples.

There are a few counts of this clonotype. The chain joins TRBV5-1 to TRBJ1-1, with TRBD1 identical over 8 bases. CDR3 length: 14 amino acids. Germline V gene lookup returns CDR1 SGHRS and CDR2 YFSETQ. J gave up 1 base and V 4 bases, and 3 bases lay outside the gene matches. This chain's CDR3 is CASSVGTGNTEAFF. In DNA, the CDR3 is TGCGCCAGCAGCGTCGGGACAGGGAACACTGAAGCTTTCTTT.

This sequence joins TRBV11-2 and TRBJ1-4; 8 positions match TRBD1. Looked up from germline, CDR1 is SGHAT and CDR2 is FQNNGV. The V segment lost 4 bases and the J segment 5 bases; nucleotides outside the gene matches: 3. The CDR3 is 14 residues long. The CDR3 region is CASSSDRGNEKLFF. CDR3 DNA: TGTGCCAGCAGCTCAGACAGGGGAAATGAAAAACTGTTTTTT.

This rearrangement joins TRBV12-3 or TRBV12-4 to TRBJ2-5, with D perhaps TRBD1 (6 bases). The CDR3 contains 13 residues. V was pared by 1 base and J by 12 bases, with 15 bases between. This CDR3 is CASSLGGHRFKYF. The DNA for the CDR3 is TGTGCCAGCAGTTTAGGGGGACATCGGTTTAAGTACTTC.